The clone carrying this T cell receptor beta chain was found many times. Its antigen remains unidentified. V was cut by 4 bases and J by 4 bases, with 16 bases left in between. Germline V lookup: CDR1 MNHNS, CDR2 SASEGT. The CDR3 sequence is 15 residues long. These data are taken from a study of T cell repertoires in cytomegalovirus infection. Across the whole study: Indications of both CMV infection and matching HLA type were provided by public TCR beta signatures. General study findings and limits: Accumulated public TCR beta family frequency recognized individuals carrying CMV together with the relevant HLA. HLA-C-restricted CMV-specific TCR beta clonotypes prevailed in the ex vivo response.

From the reads, TCRdb called clonotypes with MiXCR, one entry per CDR3 protein. There are 150,000 to 200,000 distinct CDR3 sequences in the sample; approximately 20% occur only once, and less than 3.5% lies in the top ten. The sequence derives from a human donor in good health (CMV status not recorded). Some clones in this sample may be carry-over from other donors' samples. The material sequenced was PBMCs. The chain carries TRBV6-1 and TRBJ1-1; weak D call: TRBD1 (5 bases). This CDR3 reads CASSVPGVGGTEAFF. The CDR3 DNA reads as TGTGCCAGCAGTGTCCCCGGGGTGGGGGGCACTGAAGCTTTCTTT.